The 27 T cell receptor beta chains presented below share a single source sample, sequenced in a study of regulatory T cells in long-lasting Graves disease. Arm-PCR of CDR3 regions and iRepertoire HTBI primers were used to build TCR beta libraries. TCRdb independently ran MiXCR on the multiplex PCR reads; one entry per CDR3 protein. The data show 350,000 to 450,000 distinct CDR3 sequences, about a sixth seen once. Time point given: newly diagnosed GD, antithyroid drugs for less than 3 months. The TCR library was made from RNA extracted from PBMCs. The same specimen was also included in a second study, on T cells in Graves' hyperthyroidism and ophthalmopathy.

The sequencing used peripheral blood mononuclear cells (PBMCs), collected at new diagnosis, from a patient treated with antithyroid drugs. These receptors originate from a man aged 40-50 years with Graves disease.

In this sample, this clonotype turned up many times. The rearrangement joins TRBV12-3 or TRBV12-4 to TRBJ2-2; D ambiguous. Trimming removed 6 bases from V and 3 bases from J, with 5 bases in between. The CDR3 covers 12 residues. The CDR3 DNA sequence: TGTGCCAGCAGATTCGACACCGGGGAGCTGTTTTTT. This translates into CASRFDTGELFF.

This chain uses TRBV7-8 with TRBJ2-7; 8 bases match TRBD1. The CDR3 has 14 amino acids. V shed 5 bases, J shed 2 bases, and the junction held 5 bases outside the gene matches. Germline V gene lookup returns CDR1 SGHVS and CDR2 FQNEAQ. The CDR3 spells CASSTRTGPYEQYF. The CDR3 DNA follows: TGTGCCAGCAGCACCCGGACAGGGCCCTACGAGCAGTACTTC.

This clonotype was seen a handful of times. This may be a read error, as it is one base from a much larger clone. The rearrangement links TRBV6-2 or TRBV6-3 to TRBJ2-7; D might be TRBD2 (5 bases). Germline CDR1 and CDR2: MNHEY and SVGEGT. The CDR3 loop spans 13 amino acids. CDR3 sequence reads: CASSETEAYEQCF. The CDR3 nucleotides are TGTGCCAGCAGTGAAACGGAGGCCTACGAGCAGTGCTTC.

This clonotype was detected ten times or more. The chain links TRBV20-1 to TRBJ1-1; no clear D. Trimming removed 5 bases at V and 7 bases at J, with 17 bases between. Germline V lookup: CDR1 DFQATT, CDR2 SNEGSKA (reference sequence). This CDR3 has 13 amino acids. CDR3 in DNA: TGCAGTGCTGGCTCACCGACGTCAGTTGAAGCTTTCTTT. Translated, it gives CSAGSPTSVEAFF.

The chain has TRBV5-5 and TRBJ1-6; the D gene is possibly TRBD1 (6 bases). Trimming removed 4 bases from V and 9 bases from J, with 20 bases in between. Germline V gives CDR1 SGHKS, CDR2 YYEKEE (reference sequence). This CDR3 contains 16 residues. The CDR3, as DNA: TGTGCCAGCAGCCCAAGCCCAGGGGCACGGGGTTCACCCCTCCACTTT. Translation gives CASSPSPGARGSPLHF.

The sample holds many counts of this clonotype. V and J are TRBV7-9 and TRBJ1-1, with D possibly matching TRBD1 (5 bases). CDR1 and CDR2 from the germline V gene are SEHNR and FQNEAQ (reference sequence). V was cut by 5 bases and J by 0 bases, with 22 bases left in between. The CDR3 runs 18 residues. CDR3 nucleotide sequence: TGTGCCAGCAGCCTAAGAGATTCCAGGGCGCACGTGAACACTGAAGCTTTCTTT. Its translation is CASSLRDSRAHVNTEAFF.

In this sample, this clonotype turned up many times. The V call is TRBV7-8, the J call TRBJ1-1, with D unclear. CDR1 SGHVS and CDR2 FQNEAQ come from the germline V gene. Trimming took 1 base from V and 0 from J, leaving 15 bases between them. This CDR3 region has 17 residues. The CDR3 protein is CASSLGVRRRMNTEAFF. In DNA, the CDR3 is TGTGCCAGCAGCTTAGGGGTTCGCCGGCGGATGAACACTGAAGCTTTCTTT. The whole variable domain, filled in from reference TRBV7-8 and TRBJ1-1, reads GAGVSQSPRYKVAKRGQDVALRCDPISGHVSLFWYQQALGQGPEFLTYFQNEAQLDKSGLPSDRFFAERPEGSVSTLKIQRTQQEDSAVYLCASSLGVRRRMNTEAFFGQGTRLTVV.

This clonotype was counted many times. The chain uses TRBV10-3 and TRBJ2-5; TRBD1 aligns across 8 bases. From germline, CDR1 is ENHRY and CDR2 SYGVKD. V was pared by 5 bases and J by 2 bases, with 16 bases of the junction left unmatched. This CDR3 contains 18 residues. The CDR3 loop reads CAISLSPGQGTPQETQYF. The CDR3 coding sequence is TGTGCCATCAGTCTTTCACCAGGACAGGGCACCCCTCAAGAGACCCAGTACTTC.

This clonotype was seen just once. The chain recombines TRBV18 with TRBJ2-3, with D possibly matching TRBD1 (5 bases). The CDR3 runs to 17 residues. V dropped 2 bases and J dropped 10 bases, with 25 bases sitting between them. Germline CDR1 and CDR2: KGHSH and LQKENI. The CDR3 loop reads CASSPYRTPLNPLSQYF. The CDR3 DNA is TGTGCCAGCTCACCATATAGGACACCCCTTAATCCTCTCTCGCAGTATTTT.

Ten or more counts support this clonotype. V is TRBV2 and J is TRBJ2-3, with a possible D match to TRBD2 (6 bases). CDR1 is SNHLY, CDR2 FYNNEI, per germline. Deletions cut 7 bases from V and 4 bases from J, with 18 bases between. The CDR3 has 15 amino acids. For the CDR3, the DNA is TGTGCCAGCAACCCCTCGCCGGGGGAGGCAGATACGCAGTATTTT. Protein sequence: CASNPSPGEADTQYF.

The chain has TRBV5-1 and TRBJ2-3; TRBD1 matches at 8 bases. The CDR3 extends over 13 amino acids. Germline CDR1 is SGHRS and CDR2 is YFSETQ. With V trimmed by 3 bases and J by 6 bases, 3 bases remained unmatched. The CDR3 bases are TGCGCCAGCAGCTCGACAGGGGACGATACGCAGTATTTT. It is translated as CASSSTGDDTQYF.

Many counts were recorded for this clonotype. The V call is TRBV5-1, the J call TRBJ1-1; 7 bases line up with TRBD1. J was trimmed by 3 bases and V by 2 bases; bases with no gene match: 7. This CDR3 spans 15 amino acids. Germline CDR1 and CDR2: SGHRS and YFSETQ. CDR3 coding DNA: TGCGCCAGCAGCTTCGGCTGGAGGGGGCACACTGAAGCTTTCTTT. It encodes CASSFGWRGHTEAFF.

The table lists this clonotype with a few counts. The chain carries TRBV4-2 and TRBJ1-1; D call uncertain. Trimming stripped 2 bases from V and 4 bases from J, with 11 bases between. CDR3 size: 14 residues. Looked up from germline, CDR1 is LGHNA and CDR2 is YNFKEQ. The CDR3 sequence: CASSQRARTTEAFF. DNA of the CDR3: TGTGCCAGCAGCCAAAGGGCGAGGACCACTGAAGCTTTCTTT.

This clonotype was seen repeatedly, ten times or more. V is TRBV10-3 and J is TRBJ1-2, with D perhaps matching TRBD1 (6 bases). The CDR3 is made up of 13 amino acids. Germline loops: CDR1 ENHRY, CDR2 SYGVKD. The V end lost 10 bases, the J end lost 4 bases, and 16 bases lay between the germline ends. Here the CDR3 reads CATSRDKGYGYTF. DNA of the CDR3: TGTGCCACCTCCCGGGACAAAGGCTATGGCTACACCTTC.

The table lists this clonotype with a few counts. V gene TRBV20-1 combines with J gene TRBJ2-7; D possibly corresponds to TRBD2 (6 bases). The CDR3 length is 12 residues. With 7 bases removed from V and 3 bases from J, the gap between germline ends came to 13 bases. CDR1 is DFQATT, CDR2 SNEGSKA, per germline (reference sequence). The CDR3 DNA reads as TGCAGTGTACCCCGGGGGAGCTACGAGCAGTACTTC. It encodes CSVPRGSYEQYF.

The rearrangement links TRBV5-8 to TRBJ1-5; D is unclear. Germline CDR1 reads SGHTS; CDR2 reads YDEGEE. V was shortened by 0 bases and J by 5 bases, with 6 bases between the two germline ends. CDR3 length: 13 amino acids. The CDR3: CASSLDVHQPQHF. In DNA, the CDR3 is TGTGCCAGCAGCTTGGATGTTCATCAGCCCCAGCATTTT.

About this clonotype itself: A much larger clonotype is one base distant, so this may be a read error. The CDR3 carries no conserved terminal phenylalanine or tryptophan, so it likely arises from a read error. The chain links TRBV7-3 to TRBJ2-5; the match to TRBD2 covers 10 bases. V was pared by 0 bases and J by 3 bases, with 1 base of the junction left unmatched. CDR1 SGHTA and CDR2 FQGTGA come from the germline V gene. This CDR3 is built from 15 residues. In DNA, the CDR3 is TGTGCCAGCAGCTTAACTAGCGGGGGGAAAGAGACCCAGTACTCC. Its protein is CASSLTSGGKETQYS.

The J gene is TRBJ1-1, the V gene TRBV30, with a possible D match to TRBD1 (5 bases). The CDR3 runs to 13 residues. The ends were cut back, 0 bases at V and 3 bases at J, with 8 bases in the middle. Per germline, CDR1 GTSNPN and CDR2 SVGIG (reference sequence). The CDR3: CAWSVQGYTEAFF. In DNA form, the CDR3 reads TGTGCCTGGAGTGTGCAGGGCTACACTGAAGCTTTCTTT.

V and J are TRBV10-3 and TRBJ2-2, with D perhaps matching TRBD1 or TRBD2 (5 bases each). The CDR3 is 14 amino acids. Trimming pared 2 bases from V and 5 bases from J, leaving 9 bases between. Per germline, CDR1 ENHRY and CDR2 SYGVKD. CDR3 coding DNA: TGTGCCATCAGTGAGCTGGGACGGACCGGGGAGCTGTTTTTT. The encoded protein is CAISELGRTGELFF.

V is TRBV7-3 and J is TRBJ2-2; a weak D match, TRBD1 (5 bases). CDR3 length: 15 amino acids. The ends were cut back, 6 bases at V and 4 bases at J, with 15 bases in the middle. Germline V gene sequence: CDR1 SGHTA, CDR2 FQGTGA. CDR3 region: CASRSQENFTGELFF. As DNA, the CDR3 is TGTGCCAGCAGATCACAGGAAAACTTCACCGGGGAGCTGTTTTTT.

This clonotype has at least ten counts. The rearrangement joins TRBV6-1 to TRBJ2-3, with TRBD2 matching over 12 bases. The CDR3 covers 15 residues. The trim removed 1 base at V and 4 bases at J, leaving 0 bases unmatched. CDR1 and CDR2 from the germline V gene are MNHNS and SASEGT. Here the CDR3 reads CASSEGLAGADTQYF. DNA for the CDR3: TGTGCCAGCAGTGAAGGACTAGCGGGGGCAGATACGCAGTATTTT.

This clonotype was counted many times. This chain joins TRBV29-1 and TRBJ1-5; D may be TRBD1 (6 bases). V shed 7 bases and J shed 7 bases, with 14 bases lying between them. This CDR3 comprises 12 residues. Germline V gives CDR1 SQVTM, CDR2 ANQGSEA. CDR3 sequence reads: CSDNREDQPQHF. The CDR3 DNA follows: TGCAGCGATAACAGGGAGGACCAGCCCCAGCATTTT.

The rearrangement links TRBV19 to TRBJ2-3, with 8 bases identical to TRBD1. With 2 bases clipped from V and 2 bases from J, the junction kept 9 bases outside the gene matches. The CDR3 sequence is 17 residues long. From germline, CDR1 is LNHDA and CDR2 SQIVND (reference sequence). CDR3 sequence: CASSIQGAHHPTDTQYF. CDR3 DNA: TGTGCCAGTAGTATACAGGGGGCTCATCATCCCACAGATACGCAGTATTTT.

This clonotype appeared many times. The V gene is TRBV6-1, the J gene TRBJ2-2; weak D call: TRBD1 (6 bases). CDR3 size: 14 residues. Germline-derived CDR1 and CDR2 are MNHNS and SASEGT. Trimming took off 1 base at V and 3 bases at J, with 6 bases between the two ends. CDR3 in amino acids: CASSEGTDTGELFF. The CDR3 region has the DNA TGTGCCAGCAGTGAAGGGACAGACACCGGGGAGCTGTTTTTT.

This clonotype was counted many times. This chain links TRBV3-1 with TRBJ2-2; 9 nucleotides line up with TRBD2. After removal of 4 bases from V and 0 bases from J, the junction contained 12 bases not matched to a gene. The CDR3 is made up of 19 amino acids. Germline V gene data show CDR1 as LGHDT and CDR2 as YNNKEL (reference sequence). The CDR3 nucleotides are TGTGCCAGCAGCCCGTTGGGGGGGCTAGCGGGGACGAACACCGGGGAGCTGTTTTTT. This encodes CASSPLGGLAGTNTGELFF.

This clonotype was recorded a few times. The chain has TRBV6-1 and TRBJ1-2; D is perhaps TRBD1 (6 bases). Looked up from germline, CDR1 is MNHNS and CDR2 is SASEGT. The length of the CDR3 is 13 residues. With 6 bases removed from V and 8 bases from J, the gap between germline ends came to 16 bases. The CDR3 nucleotides read TGTGCCAGCAGCCCACAGGGTGGGGTAGGCTACACCTTC. Encoded protein: CASSPQGGVGYTF.

This clonotype was observed a handful of times. The gene calls are TRBV5-1 and TRBJ1-2, with D possibly TRBD1 on 6 matching bases. The CDR3 length is 17 residues. V was clipped by 0 bases and J by 4 bases, with 19 bases between them. Per the germline V gene, CDR1 is SGHRS and CDR2 is YFSETQ. The CDR3 loop reads CASSLEVRGRVGYGYTF. The CDR3 DNA follows: TGCGCCAGCAGCTTGGAAGTCAGGGGTAGGGTGGGCTATGGCTACACCTTC. Full variable domain (remainder filled in from reference TRBV5-1 and TRBJ1-2): KAGVTQTPRYLIKTRGQQVTLSCSPISGHRSVSWYQQTPGQGLQFLFEYFSETQRNKGNFPGRFSGRQFSNSRSEMNVSTLELGDSALYLCASSLEVRGRVGYGYTFGSGTRLTVV.